The 4 T cell receptor beta chains below were found in one sample sequenced in a study of preoperative IRX-2 immunotherapy in early breast cancer. TCRdb's copy holds only in-frame clones and misses some; the assay was immunoSEQ multiplex PCR. Found here are roughly 43,000 clones, less than 95% of them singletons; the top ten hold 1.6%. The treatment was: preoperative locoregional IRX-2 cytokine immunotherapy. The source material was tumor tissue, sampled after IRX-2 immunotherapy. The receptor set was obtained from a human donor with breast cancer.

The chain uses TRBV7-9 and TRBJ2-3; maybe TRBD2 (6 bases). The CDR3 totals 14 residues. Trimming took off 5 bases at V and 5 bases at J, with 14 bases between the two ends. CDR1 is SEHNR and CDR2 is FQNEAQ in the germline V gene (reference sequence). The CDR3 nucleotides read TGTGCCAGCAGCCCCCTCTCGGGGGTAGATACGCAGTATTTT. Amino acid sequence: CASSPLSGVDTQYF.

V gene TRBV7-2 combines with J gene TRBJ2-7, with 12 bases that match TRBD1. V lost 6 bases, J lost 5 bases, and 8 bases stayed unmatched. The CDR3 is 15 residues long. CDR1 SGHTA and CDR2 FQGNSA come from the germline V gene. The CDR3 DNA reads as TGTGCCAGCAGGAGGGGGGGACAGGGGGCCCACGAGCAGTACTTC. This encodes CASRRGGQGAHEQYF. The complete variable domain, with remaining parts taken from reference TRBV7-2 and TRBJ2-7, reads GAGVSQSPSNKVTEKGKDVELRCDPISGHTALYWYRQSLGQGLEFLIYFQGNSAPDKSGLPSDRFSAERTGGSVSTLTIQRTQQEDSAVYLCASRRGGQGAHEQYFGPGTRLTVT.

The rearrangement links TRBV29-1 to TRBJ1-1; D possibly corresponds to TRBD1 (6 bases). This CDR3 is 11 amino acids long. Germline V gene lookup returns CDR1 SQVTM and CDR2 ANQGSEA. Trimming stripped 4 bases from V and 5 bases from J, with 8 bases between. CDR3: CSVGRGTEAFF. As DNA, the CDR3 is TGCAGCGTTGGCAGGGGTACTGAAGCTTTCTTT.

The chain is built from TRBV19 and TRBJ2-6, with D possibly being TRBD2 (6 bases). Germline CDR1 and CDR2: LNHDA and SQIVND (reference sequence). The CDR3 extends over 15 amino acids. Trimming pared 7 bases from V and 4 bases from J, leaving 14 bases between. CDR3 amino acids: CASKEGAGGANVLTF. The CDR3, as DNA: TGTGCCAGTAAGGAAGGGGCGGGAGGGGCCAACGTCCTGACTTTC.